One and the same sample provided the 10 T cell receptor beta chains below, sequenced in a study of human T cells and chemical hapten exposure listed by TCRdb under 2021. In light of the paper, this sample's time point label describes: patch test 2, 6 weeks after DPC sensitization. Explained via the paper, the treatment or condition label denotes: therapeutic diphenylcyclopropenone sensitization with weekly scalp DPC. Library construction relied on RACE. The sequencer was a NextSeq 500. In-frame beta chains were kept once TCRdb had trimmed the public reads at Q25 with fastp and called clones with MiXCR. When rows share a CDR3 protein, they turn into one entry using the most common DNA and genes. This sample gives approximately 75,000 distinct CDR3 sequences in total; 6.5% to 10% of them show up just once. The ten top clones hold roughly 3% of the sample. Sequenced material: whole blood, taken in connection with sensitization to the hapten diphenylcyclopropenone (DPC). The receptors originated from a woman in her fifties or sixties with alopecia areata. Some clones in this sample may be carry-over from other donors' samples.

The CDR3 spells CASSPTGGSNYGYTF. The CDR3 DNA sequence: TGTGCCAGCAGCCCTACAGGGGGTTCTAACTATGGCTACACCTTC. The V gene is TRBV3-1, the J gene TRBJ1-2; 8 bases are shared with TRBD1. Germline V gene data show CDR1 as LGHDT and CDR2 as YNNKEL (reference sequence). The CDR3 covers 15 residues. V shed 4 bases and J 0 bases; nucleotides not matched to a gene: 4.

The V and J genes are TRBV9 and TRBJ2-1; 8 positions match TRBD2. J was trimmed by 3 bases and V by 0 bases; bases with no gene match: 2. This CDR3 comprises 15 residues. CDR1 and CDR2 (germline): SGDLS, YYNGEE. The CDR3 region has the DNA TGTGCCAGCAGCGTAGCGGGGGGGAACTACAATGAGCAGTTCTTC. Translation: CASSVAGGNYNEQFF.

In its sample, this clonotype was seen many times. The chain combines TRBV20-1 with TRBJ2-7, with TRBD2 matching over 8 bases. With 2 bases clipped from V and 6 bases from J, the junction kept 15 bases outside the gene matches. Germline V gene lookup returns CDR1 DFQATT and CDR2 SNEGSKA (reference sequence). This CDR3 comprises 16 residues. The DNA for the CDR3 is TGCAGTGCTAGACGGCTAGCGGGCATCTCACCCGGCGAGCAGTACTTC. It yields the protein CSARRLAGISPGEQYF.

The rearrangement links TRBV7-2 to TRBJ1-5, with a tentative D call TRBD1 (5 bases). V lost 5 bases to trimming and J lost 3 bases, with 17 bases between them. This CDR3 region has 16 residues. Germline CDR1 is SGHTA and CDR2 is FQGNSA. For the CDR3, the DNA is TGTGCCAGCAGCCAAGAGGGGCAGGGTCTCAATCAGCCCCAGCATTTT. Protein: CASSQEGQGLNQPQHF.

V usage is TRBV4-2 and J usage is TRBJ2-1; 7 bases are shared with TRBD2. The CDR3 runs 16 residues. The germline gives CDR1 LGHNA, CDR2 YNFKEQ. The V gene end was trimmed by 0 bases and the J gene end by 10 bases; junction bases not matched to a gene: 12. The CDR3 reads CASSQDIGGRGGEQFF. The CDR3 DNA sequence: TGTGCCAGCAGCCAAGATATTGGCGGGAGAGGCGGCGAGCAGTTCTTC.

This clonotype was counted ten times or more. V usage is TRBV6-6 and J usage is TRBJ2-5; no clear D. The ends were cut back, 1 base at V and 0 bases at J, with 3 bases in the middle. Germline lookup yields CDR1 MNHNY and CDR2 SVGAGI (reference sequence). The CDR3 is 13 residues long. CDR3 region: CASSYWDQETQYF. DNA of the CDR3: TGTGCCAGCAGTTACTGGGACCAAGAGACCCAGTACTTC.

The chain couples TRBV12-3 or TRBV12-4 to TRBJ2-3; TRBD2 matches at 11 bases. V gave up 5 bases and J gave up 2 bases; unmatched junction bases: 6. This CDR3 comprises 16 residues. CDR3 coding DNA: TGTGCCAGCAGTACGCTAGCGGGGGGCCTCACAGATACGCAGTATTTT. This codes for CASSTLAGGLTDTQYF.

This rearrangement joins TRBV27 to TRBJ2-1; 8 bases fit TRBD2. The germline CDR1 and CDR2 sequences are MNHEY and SMNVEV (reference sequence). This CDR3 region has 14 residues. The V segment lost 4 bases and the J segment 3 bases; nucleotides outside the gene matches: 2. The CDR3 sequence is CASSYSGNYNEQFF. CDR3 in DNA: TGTGCCAGCAGTTATAGCGGGAACTACAATGAGCAGTTCTTC.

There are a few counts of this clonotype. The J gene is TRBJ2-3, the V gene TRBV5-1; D uncertain. Trimming removed 7 bases at V and 6 bases at J, with 12 bases between. CDR3 length: 12 residues. The germline V gene has CDR1 SGHRS and CDR2 YFSETQ. CDR3 in DNA: TGCGCCAGCCGGGCCGAGGCGGATACGCAGTATTTT. Its translation is CASRAEADTQYF.

J is TRBJ2-3 and V is TRBV9; 9 nucleotides agree with TRBD2. Germline CDR1 and CDR2: SGDLS and YYNGEE. This CDR3 contains 14 residues. The J segment lost 5 bases and the V segment lost 4 bases, leaving 5 bases of the junction unmatched. The CDR3 bases are TGTGCCAGCAGCTCTAGCGGGGAGGAAGATACGCAGTATTTT. Amino acids: CASSSSGEEDTQYF. Complete variable domain (other parts from reference TRBV9 and TRBJ2-3): DSGVTQTPKHLITATGQRVTLRCSPRSGDLSVYWYQQSLDQGLQFLIQYYNGEERAKGNILERFSAQQFPDLHSELNLSSLELGDSALYFCASSSSGEEDTQYFGPGTRLTVL.